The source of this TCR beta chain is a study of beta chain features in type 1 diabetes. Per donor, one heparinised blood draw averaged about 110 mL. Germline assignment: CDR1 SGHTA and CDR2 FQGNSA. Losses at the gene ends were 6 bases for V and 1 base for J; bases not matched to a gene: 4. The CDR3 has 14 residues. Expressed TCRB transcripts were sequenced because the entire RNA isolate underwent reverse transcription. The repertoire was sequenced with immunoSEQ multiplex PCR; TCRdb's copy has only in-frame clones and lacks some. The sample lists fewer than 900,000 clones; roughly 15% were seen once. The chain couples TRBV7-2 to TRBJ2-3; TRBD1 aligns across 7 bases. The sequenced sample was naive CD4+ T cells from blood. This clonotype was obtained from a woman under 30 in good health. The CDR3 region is CASRLTGGTDTQYF. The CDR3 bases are TGTGCCAGCAGACTAACAGGGGGCACAGATACGCAGTATTTT. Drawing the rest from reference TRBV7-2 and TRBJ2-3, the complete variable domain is GAGVSQSPSNKVTEKGKDVELRCDPISGHTALYWYRQSLGQGLEFLIYFQGNSAPDKSGLPSDRFSAERTGGSVSTLTIQRTQQEDSAVYLCASRLTGGTDTQYFGPGTRLTVL.